This T cell receptor beta chain was recorded in a study of shared clonotypes between healthy human individuals. The authors distributed each subset's genomic DNA evenly over several immunoSEQ plates. Repertoires were generated with immunoSEQ multiplex PCR, while TCRdb's copy carries only in-frame clones and drops some. The table lists approximately 1.1 million clones, around 82% of them singletons. Specimen: memory CD4+ T cells from PBMCs. Specified subset: CD45RA-negative fraction. The TCR comes from a man younger than 35 in good health. Some clones in this sample may be carry-over from other donors' samples.

CDR3: CASQRGGAHYEQYF. CDR3 nucleotides: TGTGCCAGCCAGCGGGGGGGCGCGCACTACGAGCAGTACTTC. The chain has TRBV19 and TRBJ2-7; 10 bases line up with TRBD2. Germline CDR1 and CDR2: LNHDA and SQIVND (reference sequence). CDR3 length: 14 amino acids. The V segment lost 9 bases and the J segment 3 bases; nucleotides outside the gene matches: 8.